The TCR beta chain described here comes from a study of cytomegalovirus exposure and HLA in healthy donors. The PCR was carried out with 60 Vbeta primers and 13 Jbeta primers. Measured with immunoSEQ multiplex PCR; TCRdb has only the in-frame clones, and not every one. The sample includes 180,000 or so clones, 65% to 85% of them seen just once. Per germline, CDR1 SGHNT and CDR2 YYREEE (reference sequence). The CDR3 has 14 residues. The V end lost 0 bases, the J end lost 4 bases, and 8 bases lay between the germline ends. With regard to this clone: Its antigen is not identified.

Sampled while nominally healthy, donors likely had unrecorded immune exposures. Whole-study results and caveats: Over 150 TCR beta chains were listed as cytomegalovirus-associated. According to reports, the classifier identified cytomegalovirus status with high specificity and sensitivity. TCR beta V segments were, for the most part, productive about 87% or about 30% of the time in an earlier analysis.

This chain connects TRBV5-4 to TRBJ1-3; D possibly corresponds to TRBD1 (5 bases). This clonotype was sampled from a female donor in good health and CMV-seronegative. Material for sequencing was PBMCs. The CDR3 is CASSLARQGNTIYF. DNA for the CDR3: TGTGCCAGCAGCTTGGCCCGACAGGGAAACACCATATATTTT.